This is a list of T cell receptor beta chains from one sample in a study of blood T cell repertoires in COVID-19. TCRdb's table, derived via immunoSEQ multiplex PCR, lists solely in-frame clones and lacks some. The sample carries hundreds of thousands of clones, roughly four fifths recorded once. Sequenced: peripheral blood. The receptor source for this set is a woman between 65 and 79 years old with acute or convalescent COVID-19. The CDR3 runs from the conserved cysteine through the conserved F or W. A D gene is named only where the DNA matches it firmly. Some rows have no size entry. The others give once, few or many, or a class for an expanded clone.

v_call	clone_size	d_call	j_call	cdr3_nt	cdr3_aa
TRBV4-3	few	TRBD1	TRBJ1-4	TGCGCCAGCAGCCCGTATCAGGGGGCTAATGAAAAACTGTTTTTT	CASSPYQGANEKLFF
TRBV4-3	NA	NA	TRBJ1-6	TGCGCCAGCAGCCAAGTATTAGATAATTCACCCCTCCACTTT	CASSQVLDNSPLHF
TRBV6-4	NA	TRBD2	TRBJ2-1	TGTGCCAGCAGTGCCCGGACTAGCGGGTCAGGGCAGTTCTTC	CASSARTSGSGQFF
TRBV6-6	many	NA	TRBJ2-7	TGTGCCAGCAGCCGTACAGGGAAAGTGGACGAGCAGTACTTC	CASSRTGKVDEQYF
TRBV7-2	NA	NA	TRBJ1-1	TGTGCCAGCAGACCCCGGACAGTTGAGATGAACACTGAAGCTTTCTTT	CASRPRTVEMNTEAFF
TRBV18	NA	NA	TRBJ1-2	TGTGCCAGCTCACCAATTAAGGGGATATATGGCTACACCTTC	CASSPIKGIYGYTF
TRBV19	NA	TRBD1	TRBJ1-2	TGTGCCACTAAACGAGGGACAGGGGGTTATGGCTACACCTTC	CATKRGTGGYGYTF
TRBV5-6	NA	NA	TRBJ2-3	TGTGCCAGCAGCTTGTTGGCTAGTTTAGCAGATACGCAGTATTTT	CASSLLASLADTQYF
TRBV19	NA	NA	TRBJ1-5	TGTGCCAGTAGTGGAGGAGGGTTGGTGCCCCAGCATTTT	CASSGGGLVPQHF
TRBV19	few	TRBD1	TRBJ1-6	TGTGCCACCCAGACCGCGGACAGGGCTAATTCACCCCTCCACTTT	CATQTADRANSPLHF
TRBV21-1	NA	NA	TRBJ2-5	TGTGCCAGCAGCAGGGGAGGCAAAAAAGAGACCCAGTACTTC	CASSRGGKKETQYF
TRBV6-5	NA	NA	TRBJ1-1	TGTGCCAGCAGTTACTCTGCGGGGTTAAACACTGAAGCTTTCTTT	CASSYSAGLNTEAFF
TRBV29-1	NA	NA	TRBJ1-1	TGCAGCGTTGAAGATCGGGGTAGAAACACTGAAGCTTTCTTT	CSVEDRGRNTEAFF
TRBV28	NA	NA	TRBJ2-7	TGTGCCAGCAGTTATTCGGAGGAGCAGTACTTC	CASSYSEEQYF
TRBV5-1	NA	NA	TRBJ2-3	TGCGCCAGCAGCTCAGGACAGTCATCGGGTGATACGCAGTATTTT	CASSSGQSSGDTQYF
TRBV24-1	NA	NA	TRBJ2-1	TGTGCCACCAGTGATTACACGGGATTTTGGCGGTTCTTC	CATSDYTGFWRFF
TRBV5-5	NA	NA	TRBJ1-1	TGTGCCAGCCCTTTTGACAGACCCACTGAAGCTTTCTTT	CASPFDRPTEAFF
TRBV5-1	NA	TRBD2	TRBJ2-1	TGCGCCAGCCGGTCGGCGGGGGGGCCTGTAAGTGAGCAGTTCTTC	CASRSAGGPVSEQFF
TRBV6-1	once	NA	TRBJ1-5	TGTGCCAGCAGTGAAGCGCATGGGGGCCATCAGCCCCAGCATTTT	CASSEAHGGHQPQHF
TRBV5-8	once	NA	TRBJ2-4	TGTGCCAGCAGCTTAATTCGGGTAGCCAAAAACATTCAGTACTTC	CASSLIRVAKNIQYF
TRBV5-4	once	TRBD1	TRBJ2-5	TGTGCCAGCAGCTTCGGGGGACAGGGAAGGGAGACCCAGTACTTC	CASSFGGQGRETQYF
TRBV9	NA	NA	TRBJ2-2	TGTGCCAGCAGCGTAGCGACAGGTTGGACCGGGGAGCTGTTTTTT	CASSVATGWTGELFF
TRBV7-9	few	TRBD1	TRBJ2-2	TGTGCCAGCAGCTCACAGGGGGCGGTCGCCGGGGAGCTGTTTTTT	CASSSQGAVAGELFF
TRBV5-6	NA	TRBD2	TRBJ2-1	TGTGCCAGCAGCCCAACCGGGACTAGCTGGAATGAGCAGTTCTTC	CASSPTGTSWNEQFF
TRBV2	NA	NA	TRBJ2-3	TGTGCCAGCAGTGGGGCGGCGGGGGCCTTGAGTTTGGATACGCAGTATTTT	CASSGAAGALSLDTQYF
TRBV13	NA	TRBD1	TRBJ2-7	TGTGCCAGCAGTCCGGGACAGGGGTTGTACGAGCAGTACTTC	CASSPGQGLYEQYF
TRBV5-1	NA	TRBD1	TRBJ1-6	TGCGCCAGCAGCTTGCAAACACAGGGGAACTCCTATAATTCACCCCTCCACTTT	CASSLQTQGNSYNSPLHF
TRBV6-5	NA	NA	TRBJ1-3	TGTGCCAGCAGCCCGGGACTCAGGTCGGGAAACACCATATATTTT	CASSPGLRSGNTIYF
TRBV5-8	NA	TRBD1	TRBJ1-3	TGTGCCAGCAGCGTGCTCCCCGGGACAGGAGGAAACACCATATATTTT	CASSVLPGTGGNTIYF
TRBV28	NA	NA	TRBJ1-2	TGTGCCAGCGAGTTTAGGGGACTCGGGTACACCTTC	CASEFRGLGYTF
TRBV4-2	NA	TRBD1	TRBJ1-5	TGTGCCAGCAGCCGCCAATCCGGGACAGGGGGACCCCAGCATTTT	CASSRQSGTGGPQHF
TRBV7-2	NA	NA	TRBJ2-1	TGTGCCAGCAGCATTCCAGAGGACGGGGGAGGGCAGTTCTTC	CASSIPEDGGGQFF
TRBV4-3	NA	NA	TRBJ1-2	TGCGCCAGCAGCCAAGATCGAGGCAGAGCTAACTATGGCTACACCTTC	CASSQDRGRANYGYTF
TRBV3-1/TRBV3-2	once	NA	TRBJ2-5	TGTGCCAGCAGCCCGGCAGGGAGGGAGACCCAGTACTTC	CASSPAGRETQYF
TRBV6-5	NA	NA	TRBJ1-6	TGTGCCAGCAGTTACTCGTTAGGGGTCGTTTCACCCCTCCACTTT	CASSYSLGVVSPLHF
TRBV6-5	NA	NA	TRBJ1-5	TGTGCCAGCAGGCGCGTGACAGGAAGCAATCAGCCCCAGCATTTT	CASRRVTGSNQPQHF
TRBV18	NA	TRBD1	TRBJ2-3	TGTGCCAGCTCCCCGACAGGGCTAAGCACAGATACGCAGTATTTT	CASSPTGLSTDTQYF
TRBV5-1	few	NA	TRBJ1-3	TGCGCCAGCACTTCAACTAGGGTGGACTCTGGAAACACCATATATTTT	CASTSTRVDSGNTIYF
TRBV11-1	NA	NA	TRBJ2-6	TGTGCCAGCAGCTTCCCCCAGGGCTCTGGGGCCAACGTCCTGACTTTC	CASSFPQGSGANVLTF
TRBV27	NA	TRBD1	TRBJ1-5	TGTGCCAGCGCAACGGGACAGGGGTACCAGCCCCAGCATTTT	CASATGQGYQPQHF
TRBV5-1	NA	NA	TRBJ1-1	TGCGCCAGCAGCTTGGTGGGGGACTTGAACACTGAAGCTTTCTTT	CASSLVGDLNTEAFF
TRBV11-2	once	NA	TRBJ2-7	TGTGCCAGCAGCCCCCGGTACGAGCAGTACTTC	CASSPRYEQYF
TRBV3-1/TRBV3-2	NA	TRBD1	TRBJ1-1	TGTGCCAGCAGCCGTAGACAGGGGACGAACACTGAAGCTTTCTTT	CASSRRQGTNTEAFF
TRBV19	NA	TRBD2	TRBJ2-4	TGTGCCAGTAGCGGGGGGGCTCCTCTAGCCATTCAGTACTTC	CASSGGAPLAIQYF
TRBV15	NA	NA	TRBJ1-3	TGTGCCACCAGCAGAGGAGCCTCTGGAAACACCATATATTTT	CATSRGASGNTIYF
TRBV7-2	NA	NA	TRBJ1-5	TGTGCCAGCAGCTACAGTTATAGCAATCAGCCCCAGCATTTT	CASSYSYSNQPQHF
TRBV19	NA	TRBD1	TRBJ1-1	TGTGCCAGTAGTTCTTTACAGGGGCAGGTGAACACTGAAGCTTTCTTT	CASSSLQGQVNTEAFF
TRBV5-1	NA	NA	TRBJ2-1	TGCGCCAGCAGCTCCGGTGCAGGGGTTAATGAGCAGTTCTTC	CASSSGAGVNEQFF
TRBV19	NA	NA	TRBJ1-4	TGTGCCAGTAGTATCGGCGGAGCAACTAATGAAAAACTGTTTTTT	CASSIGGATNEKLFF
TRBV27	NA	TRBD2	TRBJ2-6	TGTGCCAGCAGGGGAGGGTCTGGGGCCAACGTCCTGACTTTC	CASRGGSGANVLTF
TRBV5-1	NA	TRBD2	TRBJ2-1	TGCGCCAGCAGCTGGACTAGCGGGGGGGTTTTGGTTGAGCAGTTCTTC	CASSWTSGGVLVEQFF
TRBV20-1	NA	NA	TRBJ2-2	TGCAGTGCTAGTAACAGGGCCGCCGGGGAGCTGTTTTTT	CSASNRAAGELFF